A single T cell receptor (beta chain) is shown here with its context. Sequencing used immunoSEQ multiplex PCR; TCRdb keeps in-frame clones, though not all of them. The sample carries roughly 100,000 clones, roughly 92% recorded once. Germline V gene data show CDR1 as LNHDA and CDR2 as SQIVND (reference sequence). V dropped 1 base and J dropped 8; count of bases not matched to a gene: 7. The CDR3 contains 14 residues. This entry belongs to a study of control samples from healthy donors and cancer patients. What was sequenced was blood. J is TRBJ1-2 and V is TRBV19; 7 nucleotides agree with TRBD1. The source of this sequence is a human donor in good health. The donor label of this sample is uncertain. In nucleotides, the CDR3 is TGTGCCAGTAGTATAGTAGAGACAGGGTACGGCTACACCTTC. Encoded protein: CASSIVETGYGYTF.